The TCR beta chain described here comes from a study of blood T cell repertoires in COVID-19 (TCRdb year 2020). In the study overall: Samples covering the acute and convalescent phases of COVID-19 were provided by collaborators in the United States, Italy and Spain. The prospective study material was composed of cDNA or gDNA derived from T cells, B-cell-depleted T cells, or PBMCs. The dataset comprised deeply sampled blood TCRbeta repertoires from subjects exposed to, actively infected with, or recovered from COVID-19. The repertoires were released in a freely available public database intended as a resource for research on the immune response to SARS-CoV-2. The samples were drawn from two sources: the first 160 participants of the ongoing ImmuneRACE study, and 1,254 subjects contributed by 6 global collaborators. A de-identified subject ID, COVID-19 status, age in years and sex were almost always included in the sample metadata. Where HLA class I and class II types were available, the types were taken from metadata supplied by the sample provider, not from assay-based typing.

What the work shows at the level of the full study, not this receptor alone: How much clinical and demographic metadata was included differed by source and by participant, and the metadata was provided uncurated.

Another Seattle source contributed samples from volunteer blood donors who had recovered from COVID-19. Each collaborating institution followed its own protocols to collect whole blood in K2EDTA tubes. For TCRbeta analysis, collaborators shipped samples in one of three forms: frozen whole blood, isolated PBMCs, or DNA extracted from either of those sample types. CDR1 and CDR2 (KGHDR, SFDVKD) derive from the germline V gene. Including cysteine and phenylalanine, the CDR3 has 16 amino acids. Only the CDR3 region is kept as DNA, spanning 48 bases read in frame from base 1. The germline V and J ends show losses of 4 bases and 1 base respectively, and no gene match explains 8 bases of the junction. In the case of this clone: The target of this receptor is not known. Per-base qualities were not stored, and no clone one base away is much larger.

TCRbeta CDR3 regions were amplified from genomic DNA using the immunoSEQ Assay, a bias-controlled multiplex PCR. Processing in the source paper ran as follows. The number of nucleated cells in each sample was estimated from the amplification of reference gene primers within the assay. To quantify the absolute abundance of each unique TCRbeta CDR3 rearrangement, sequence reads were collapsed and filtered. For each sample, productive Simpson clonality was calculated as the square root of Simpson's diversity index over productive rearrangements. Here the immuneACCESS table is served through TCRdb, limited to in-frame sequences with V and J called. Missing clones are a known gap in these copies; in checked studies unresolved V genes cover under half, and the rest lacks a known reason. V and J calls plus clone size are reproduced from that table; the DNA served to infer D and trimming. The sample table lists some 230,000 clones, 80% to 90% of them with a count of one. The ten top clones hold around 3% of the sample.

Sequenced: peripheral blood. The sequence joins TRBV24-1 to TRBJ2-7; the junction holds 8 bases that match TRBD1. The TCR originated in a middle-aged man who had recovered from COVID-19. The CDR3 has the sequence CATSESGTGRSYEQYF. The nucleotides read TGTGCCACCAGTGAGTCCGGGACAGGAAGATCCTACGAGCAGTACTTC.